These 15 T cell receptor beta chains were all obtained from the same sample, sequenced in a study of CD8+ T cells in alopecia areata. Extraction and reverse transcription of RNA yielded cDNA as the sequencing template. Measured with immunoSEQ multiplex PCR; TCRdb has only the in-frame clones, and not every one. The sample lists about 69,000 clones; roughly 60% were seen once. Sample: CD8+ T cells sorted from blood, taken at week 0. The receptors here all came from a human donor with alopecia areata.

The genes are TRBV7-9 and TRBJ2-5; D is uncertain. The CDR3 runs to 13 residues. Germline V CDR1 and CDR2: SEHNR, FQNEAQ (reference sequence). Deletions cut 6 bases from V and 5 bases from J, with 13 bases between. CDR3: CASRPVMGETQYF. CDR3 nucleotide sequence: TGTGCCAGCAGGCCAGTTATGGGGGAGACCCAGTACTTC.

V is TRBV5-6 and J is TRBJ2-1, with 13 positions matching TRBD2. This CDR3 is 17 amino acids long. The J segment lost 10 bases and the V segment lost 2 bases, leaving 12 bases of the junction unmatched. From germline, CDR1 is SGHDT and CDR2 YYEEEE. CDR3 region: CASSLSEGLAGQQEQFF. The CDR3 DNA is TGTGCCAGCAGCTTAAGTGAGGGACTAGCGGGGCAACAGGAGCAGTTCTTC. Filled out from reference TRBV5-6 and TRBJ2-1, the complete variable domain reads DAGVTQSPTHLIKTRGQQVTLRCSPKSGHDTVSWYQQALGQGPQFIFQYYEEEERQRGNFPDRFSGHQFPNYSSELNVNALLLGDSALYLCASSLSEGLAGQQEQFFGPGTRLTVL.

The CDR3 sequence: CASGQGTPYGYTF. CDR3 bases: TGTGCCTCCGGACAGGGGACTCCCTATGGCTACACCTTC. The chain uses TRBV30 and TRBJ1-2; 9 nucleotides agree with TRBD1. The CDR3 is made up of 13 amino acids. The J segment lost 4 bases and the V segment lost 7 bases, leaving 7 bases of the junction unmatched. Germline CDR1 reads GTSNPN; CDR2 reads SVGIG (reference sequence).

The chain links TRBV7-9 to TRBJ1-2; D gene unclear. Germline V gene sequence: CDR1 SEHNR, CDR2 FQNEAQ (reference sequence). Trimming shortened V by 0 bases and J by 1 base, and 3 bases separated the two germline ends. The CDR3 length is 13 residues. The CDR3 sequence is CASSLAFNYGYTF. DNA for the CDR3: TGTGCCAGCAGCTTAGCTTTTAACTATGGCTACACCTTC.

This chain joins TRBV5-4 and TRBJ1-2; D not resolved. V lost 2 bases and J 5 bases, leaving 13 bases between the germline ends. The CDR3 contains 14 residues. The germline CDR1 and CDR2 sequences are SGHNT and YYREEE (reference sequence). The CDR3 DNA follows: TGTGCCAGCAGCTTAGGCGAGCAGACTTATGGCTACACCTTC. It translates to CASSLGEQTYGYTF.

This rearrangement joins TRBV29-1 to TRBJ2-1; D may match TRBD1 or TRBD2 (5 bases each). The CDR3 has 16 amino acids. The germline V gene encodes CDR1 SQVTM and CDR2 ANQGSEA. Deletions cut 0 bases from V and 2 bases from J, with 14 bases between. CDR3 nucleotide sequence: TGCAGCGTTGAAGATTCCGGGACCGCTACCTACAATGAGCAGTTCTTC. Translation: CSVEDSGTATYNEQFF.

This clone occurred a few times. CDR3 protein: CSVEEYRDLRGTQYF. The CDR3 region has the DNA TGCAGCGTTGAAGAATACCGGGACCTAAGGGGGACCCAGTACTTC. V usage is TRBV29-1 and J usage is TRBJ2-5; D possibly uses TRBD1 or TRBD2 (5 bases each). V lost 0 bases to trimming and J lost 7 bases, with 18 bases between them. CDR3 length: 15 residues. Germline V gives CDR1 SQVTM, CDR2 ANQGSEA.

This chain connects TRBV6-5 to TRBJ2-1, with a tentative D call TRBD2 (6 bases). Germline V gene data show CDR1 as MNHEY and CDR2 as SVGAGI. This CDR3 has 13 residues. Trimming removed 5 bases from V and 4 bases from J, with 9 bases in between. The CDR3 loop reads CASSDRGYNEQFF. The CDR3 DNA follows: TGTGCCAGCAGTGACCGGGGGTACAATGAGCAGTTCTTC.

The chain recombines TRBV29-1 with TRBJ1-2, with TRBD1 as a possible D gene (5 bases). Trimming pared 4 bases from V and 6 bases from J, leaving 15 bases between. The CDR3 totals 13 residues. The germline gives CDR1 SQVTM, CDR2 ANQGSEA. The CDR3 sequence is CSVGRGSVDGYTF. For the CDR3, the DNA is TGCAGCGTTGGGAGGGGATCAGTCGATGGCTACACCTTC. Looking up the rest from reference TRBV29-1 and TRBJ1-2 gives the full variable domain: SAVISQKPSRDICQRGTSLTIQCQVDSQVTMMFWYRQQPGQSLTLIATANQGSEATYESGFVIDKFPISRPNLTFSTLTVSNMSPEDSSIYLCSVGRGSVDGYTFGSGTRLTVV.

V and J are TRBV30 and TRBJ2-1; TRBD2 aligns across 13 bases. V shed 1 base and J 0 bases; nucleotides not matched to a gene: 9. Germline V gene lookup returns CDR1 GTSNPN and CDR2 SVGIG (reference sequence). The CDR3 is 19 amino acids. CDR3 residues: CAWSGTSGSVKSSYNEQFF. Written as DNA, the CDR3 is TGTGCCTGGAGTGGGACTAGCGGGAGCGTCAAGAGCTCCTACAATGAGCAGTTCTTC.

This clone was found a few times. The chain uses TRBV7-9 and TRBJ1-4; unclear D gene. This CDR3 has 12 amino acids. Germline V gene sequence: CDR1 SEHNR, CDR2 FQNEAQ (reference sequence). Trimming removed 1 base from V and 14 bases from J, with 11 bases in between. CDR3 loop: CASSLGSNELFF. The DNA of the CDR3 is TGTGCCAGCAGCTTAGGAAGTAACGAGCTGTTTTTT.

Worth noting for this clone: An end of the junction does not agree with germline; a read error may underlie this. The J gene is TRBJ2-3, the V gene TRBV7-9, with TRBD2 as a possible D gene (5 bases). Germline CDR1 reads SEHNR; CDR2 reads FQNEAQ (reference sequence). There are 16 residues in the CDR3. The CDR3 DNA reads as TGCGCCAGCAGCCAATCCGGACTCGGAACCCCAGATACGCAGTATTTT. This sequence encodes CASSQSGLGTPDTQYF.

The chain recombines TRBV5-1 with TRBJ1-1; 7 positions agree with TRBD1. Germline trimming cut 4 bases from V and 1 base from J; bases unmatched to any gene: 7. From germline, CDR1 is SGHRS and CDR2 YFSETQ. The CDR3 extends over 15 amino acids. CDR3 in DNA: TGCGCCAGCAGCGTTCCGGGACAGTGGAACACTGAAGCTTTCTTT. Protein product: CASSVPGQWNTEAFF.

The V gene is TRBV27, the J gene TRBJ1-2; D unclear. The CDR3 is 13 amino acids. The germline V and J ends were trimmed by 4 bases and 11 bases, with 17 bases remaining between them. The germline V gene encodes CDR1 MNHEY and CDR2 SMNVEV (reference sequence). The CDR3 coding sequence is TGTGCCAGCAGTTCTGGACTGGGCTCGCGGTACACCTTC. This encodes CASSSGLGSRYTF.

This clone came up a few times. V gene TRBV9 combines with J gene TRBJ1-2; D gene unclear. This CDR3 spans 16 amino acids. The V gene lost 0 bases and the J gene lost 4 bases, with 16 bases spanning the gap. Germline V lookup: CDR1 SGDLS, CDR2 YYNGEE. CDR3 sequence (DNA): TGTGCCAGCAGCGTAGCGGTCGGAGGGCTAACCTATGGCTACACCTTC. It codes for CASSVAVGGLTYGYTF.